This T cell receptor (beta chain) was observed in a study of cytomegalovirus exposure and HLA in healthy donors. Primers for the PCR totalled 60 Vbeta and 13 Jbeta. Generated by immunoSEQ multiplex PCR, the TCRdb table keeps only in-frame clones and is missing some. There are fewer than 70,000 clones in the sample, with 3.6% held by the top ten. From germline, CDR1 is WSHSY and CDR2 SAAADI. The CDR3 spans 14 residues. V was trimmed by 5 bases and J by 2 bases, leaving 10 bases between them. The receptor was isolated from a woman aged 18-30 years in good health and CMV-seronegative. Sequenced input: PBMCs. The gene calls are TRBV10-2 and TRBJ1-5, with D maybe TRBD1 (5 bases). CDR3 sequence reads: CASSLGVGNQPQHF. The CDR3 DNA follows: TGCGCCAGCAGTTTAGGGGTCGGCAATCAGCCCCAGCATTTT.